This T cell receptor beta chain appears in the sequencing data of a study of T cell responses to AZD1222 COVID-19 vaccine. The study's findings and limits: Vaccine-associated CD4 TCRs ranged over spike, dominating at 160-218 and 743-854. When two AZD1222 doses had been given, Spike-specific TCR breadth and depth rose.

The CDR3 is 12 residues long. The V gene's germline CDR1 is MNHNY and CDR2 SVGAGI (reference sequence). Trimming left V 8 bases short and J 1 base short, with 8 bases between. This table comes from immunoSEQ multiplex PCR, and its TCRdb copy is limited to in-frame clones, with some not included. The table shows fewer than 180,000 clones, with over 75% occurring only once. Points on this clone: Its antigen remains unidentified.

The gene calls are TRBV6-6 and TRBJ1-1; unclear D gene. The TCR sequence derives from an adult who received the AZD1222 COVID-19 vaccine. Sequencing used peripheral blood, obtained 28 days after the second AZD1222 dose. This CDR3 is CASGKQNTEAFF. CDR3 sequence (DNA): TGTGCCAGCGGTAAACAGAACACTGAAGCTTTCTTT.